This TCR beta chain is drawn from a study of cytomegalovirus exposure and HLA in healthy donors. Points on this clone: No antigen is known for it.

This CDR3 contains 12 residues. V lost 0 bases and J 11 bases, leaving 10 bases between the germline ends. Looked up from germline, CDR1 is MGHRA and CDR2 is YSYEKL. 13 Jbeta primers and 60 Vbeta primers were used for the PCR. The data were produced by immunoSEQ multiplex PCR, yet TCRdb's version contains in-frame clones alone and is incomplete. The sample consists of some 85,000 clones, over 70% of them appearing once. Study-level results: The study flagged some 170 TCR beta chains as cytomegalovirus-associated.

The J gene is TRBJ2-5, the V gene TRBV4-1; a weak D match, TRBD2 (5 bases). The specimen was PBMCs. The origin of this receptor is a man between 18 and 29 years old in good health and CMV-seropositive. In DNA, the CDR3 is TGCGCCAGCAGCCAAGATAGCAGGACTCAGTACTTC. Translated, it gives CASSQDSRTQYF.